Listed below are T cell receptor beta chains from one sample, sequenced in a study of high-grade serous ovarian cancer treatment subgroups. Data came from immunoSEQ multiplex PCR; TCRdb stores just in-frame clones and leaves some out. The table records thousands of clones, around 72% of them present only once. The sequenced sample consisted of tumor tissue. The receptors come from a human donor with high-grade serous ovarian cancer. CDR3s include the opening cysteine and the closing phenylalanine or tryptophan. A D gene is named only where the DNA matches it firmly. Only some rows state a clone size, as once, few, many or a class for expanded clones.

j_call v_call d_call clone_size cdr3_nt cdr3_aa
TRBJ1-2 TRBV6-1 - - TGTGCCAGCAGCGAGACACAGGGCGCCCATGGCTACACCTTC CASSETQGAHGYTF
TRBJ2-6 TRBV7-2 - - TGTGCCAGCAGCTTAGGAGGAGGCTCTGGGGCCAACGTCCTGACTTTC CASSLGGGSGANVLTF
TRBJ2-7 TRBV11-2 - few TGTGCCAGCAGGACGTCGGGCGGAAGCTCCTACGAGCAGTACTTC CASRTSGGSSYEQYF
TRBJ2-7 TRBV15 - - TGTGCCACCAGCACCACCGGGAGCCTCTACGAGCAGTACTTC CATSTTGSLYEQYF
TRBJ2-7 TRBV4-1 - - TGCGCCAGCAGCCCGGGGATGGGCTACGAGCAGTACTTC CASSPGMGYEQYF
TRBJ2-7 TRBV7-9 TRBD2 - TGTGCCAGCAGCTTACCCGGACTAGCCTACGAGCAGTACTTC CASSLPGLAYEQYF
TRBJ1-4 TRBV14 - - TGTGCCAGCAGCCAAGGGACCCGAGGGGAAAAACTGTTTTTT CASSQGTRGEKLFF
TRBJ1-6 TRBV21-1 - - TGTGCCAGCAGCAAAAGGATGAGTAAGGGCCGATCCTATAATTCACCCCTCCACTTT CASSKRMSKGRSYNSPLHF
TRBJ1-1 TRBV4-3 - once TGCGCCAGCAGCCAAGACTGGGGGGGCACTGAAGCTTTCTTT CASSQDWGGTEAFF
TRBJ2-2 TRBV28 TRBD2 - TGTGCCAGCAGTTTATCCCAAAAAACTAGCGGGGGGGATACCGGGGAGCTGTTTTTT CASSLSQKTSGGDTGELFF
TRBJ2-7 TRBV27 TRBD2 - TGTGCCAGCAGACGGGAGGACGAGCAGTACTTC CASRREDEQYF
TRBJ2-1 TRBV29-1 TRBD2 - TGCAGCGTTCAAGCTAGCGGGGATGAGCAGTTCTTC CSVQASGDEQFF
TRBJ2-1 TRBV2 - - TGTGCCAGCGGGGATCGGGACTCCAGGAATGAGCAGTTCTTC CASGDRDSRNEQFF
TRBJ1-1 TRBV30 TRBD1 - TGTGCCTGGAAAAGTGGAGGGGGCGCCGGAACTGAAGCTTTCTTT CAWKSGGGAGTEAFF
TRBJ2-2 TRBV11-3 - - TGTGCCAGCAGCTTAGTAGGGACGGCCGGGGAGCTGTTTTTT CASSLVGTAGELFF
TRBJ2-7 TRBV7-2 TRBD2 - TGTGCCAGCAGCTTAGAACCGCTAGCGGGATACGAGCAGTACTTC CASSLEPLAGYEQYF
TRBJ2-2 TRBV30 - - TGTGCCTGGAACCCATCCTTGGGAACCGGGGAGCTGTTTTTT CAWNPSLGTGELFF
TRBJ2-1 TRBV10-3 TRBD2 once TGTGCCATCAGTGGGGGACTAGAAGCTGGTGAGCAGTTCTTC CAISGGLEAGEQFF
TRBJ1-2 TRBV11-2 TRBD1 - TGTGCCGGCAGCTTAGACAGGGGGTTAGACTATGGCTACACCTTC CAGSLDRGLDYGYTF
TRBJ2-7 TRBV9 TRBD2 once TGTGCCAGCAGCGCGGGGACTAGCGGGGGATACGAGCAGTACTTC CASSAGTSGGYEQYF
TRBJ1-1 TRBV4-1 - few TGCGCCAGCAGCCCCCGCGTACGCGCCGGAGAGGGGGGAAACACTGAAGCTTTCTTT CASSPRVRAGEGGNTEAFF
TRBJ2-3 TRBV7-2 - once TGTGCCAGCAGCTTAGGGGGCATTACTAGCACAGATACGCAGTATTTT CASSLGGITSTDTQYF
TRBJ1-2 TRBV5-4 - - TGTGCCAGCAGCGGAGGGGAGGATGGCTATGGCTACACCTTC CASSGGEDGYGYTF
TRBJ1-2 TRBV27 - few TGTGCCAGCAGTCCATCAGGGGCGGACTATGGCTACACCTTC CASSPSGADYGYTF
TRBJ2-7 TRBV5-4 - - TGTGCCAGCAGCTTGGGGGTCAGTACCTACGAGCAGTACTTC CASSLGVSTYEQYF
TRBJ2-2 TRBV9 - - TGTGCCAGCACCAGGGCAGACAACACCGGGGAGCTGTTTTTT CASTRADNTGELFF
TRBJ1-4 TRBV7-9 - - TGTGCCAGCAGCCCTCAAAGGTACGGATGGAATGAAAAACTGTTTTTT CASSPQRYGWNEKLFF
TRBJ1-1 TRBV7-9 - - TGTGCCAGCAGCTCCGGCGGGTTCGGGAACACTGAAGCTTTCTTT CASSSGGFGNTEAFF
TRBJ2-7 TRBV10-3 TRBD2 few TGTGCCATCAGTGAGTTTGTGACTAGCGGGAGTGACGAGCAGTACTTC CAISEFVTSGSDEQYF
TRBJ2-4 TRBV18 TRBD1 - TGTGCCAGCTCACTCAGCTCGGGGACAGGGGGAGCCAAAAACATTCAGTACTTC CASSLSSGTGGAKNIQYF
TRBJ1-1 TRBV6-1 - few TGTGCCAGCAGAGAATTCGGGACGGCTTTCTTT CASREFGTAFF
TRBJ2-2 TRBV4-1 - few TGCGCCAGCAGCCAAGCCCCGGGGGCCTACGGGGAGCTGTTTTTT CASSQAPGAYGELFF
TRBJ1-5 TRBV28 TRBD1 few TGTGCCAGCACCCTAGTAAGCGGACAGGGGCCCAATCAGCCCCAGCATTTT CASTLVSGQGPNQPQHF
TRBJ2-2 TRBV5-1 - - TGCGCCAGCAGCTTGGACAGCACCGGGGAGCTGTTTTTT CASSLDSTGELFF